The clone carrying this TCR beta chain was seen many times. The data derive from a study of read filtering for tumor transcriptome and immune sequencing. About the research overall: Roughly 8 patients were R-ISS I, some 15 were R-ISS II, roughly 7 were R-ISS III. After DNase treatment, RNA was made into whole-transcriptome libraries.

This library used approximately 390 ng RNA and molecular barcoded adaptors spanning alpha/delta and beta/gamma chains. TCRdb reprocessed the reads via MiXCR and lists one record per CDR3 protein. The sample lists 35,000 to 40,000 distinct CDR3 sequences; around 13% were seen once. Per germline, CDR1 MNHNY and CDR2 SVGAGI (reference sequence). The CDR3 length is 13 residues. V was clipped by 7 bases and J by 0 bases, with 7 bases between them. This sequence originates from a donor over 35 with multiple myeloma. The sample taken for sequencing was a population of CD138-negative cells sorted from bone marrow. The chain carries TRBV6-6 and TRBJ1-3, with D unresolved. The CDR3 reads CASMGLSGNTIYF. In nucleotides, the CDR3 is TGTGCCAGCATGGGCCTCTCTGGAAACACCATATATTTT.